What follows describes a single TCR beta chain. CDR1 is SGHAT, CDR2 FQNNGV, per germline. CDR3 length equals 15 residues. J was trimmed by 6 bases and V by 3 bases; bases with no gene match: 10. Clones were sequenced by immunoSEQ multiplex PCR, and TCRdb holds only the in-frame ones, with some missing. The sample includes over 150,000 clones, roughly nine tenths of them seen just once. The data are from a study of cytomegalovirus exposure and HLA in healthy donors. V and J are TRBV11-2 and TRBJ2-7; 8 bases are shared with TRBD1. The source material was PBMCs. The clonotype was recovered from a woman aged 18 to 35 in good health and CMV-seropositive. Here the CDR3 DNA reads TGTGCCAGCAGCTTCCCCCGAGACAGGGGTTCCGAGCAGTACTTC. Protein product: CASSFPRDRGSEQYF.